These 25 T cell receptor beta chains came from one sample sequenced in a study of blood T cells in healthy people across ages. Using a J-beta primer mix together with a sample-barcoded 5' primer, a second PCR was run for roughly 7 to 12 cycles. TCRdb reanalysed the 5' RACE reads using MiXCR and keeps one entry per CDR3 protein. There are fewer than 1,200,000 distinct CDR3 sequences in the sample; approximately 25% occur only once, and around 0.7% lies in the top ten. The sample also formed part of further work on T cells of mothers and their children.

The sequencing sample was made of blood. The receptors shown here come from a girl aged 2 to 10 in good health.

This clonotype was observed a few times. This chain joins TRBV4-3 and TRBJ1-3; perhaps TRBD1 as D (5 bases). Germline V gene sequence: CDR1 LGHNA, CDR2 YSLEER. The CDR3 is 15 residues long. The V gene lost 3 bases and the J gene lost 0 bases, with 9 bases spanning the gap. CDR3 sequence reads: CASSHDSYSGNTIYF. DNA for the CDR3: TGCGCCAGCAGCCATGACAGCTACTCTGGAAACACCATATATTTT.

The rearrangement joins TRBV12-3 or TRBV12-4 to TRBJ2-3, with TRBD2 identical over 9 bases. This CDR3 comprises 16 residues. Trimming at V came to 6 bases and at J to 2 bases, leaving 9 bases not matched to a gene. As DNA, the CDR3 is TGTGCCAGCAGCAGTAGCGGGGGATACCCCACAGATACGCAGTATTTT. Its protein is CASSSSGGYPTDTQYF.

This clonotype was counted only a few times. As DNA, the CDR3 is TGCAGCGTCGTTTCGGGACCCGGCACTGAAGCTTTCTTT. As protein: CSVVSGPGTEAFF. The V gene is TRBV29-1, the J gene TRBJ1-1; D possibly corresponds to TRBD1 (5 bases). The CDR3 is 13 residues long. Per germline, CDR1 SQVTM and CDR2 ANQGSEA. V was clipped by 6 bases and J by 4 bases, with 15 bases between them.

The chain uses TRBV24-1 and TRBJ1-2; D may be TRBD1 (5 bases). Germline CDR1 reads KGHDR; CDR2 reads SFDVKD. The CDR3 is made up of 13 amino acids. The ends were cut back, 3 bases at V and 6 bases at J, with 10 bases in the middle. CDR3 bases: TGTGCCACCAGTGATCCGCAGGGCGATGGCTACACCTTC. As protein: CATSDPQGDGYTF.

The V gene is TRBV20-1, the J gene TRBJ2-1; 8 bases are a match to TRBD2. Trimming cost V 5 bases and J 6 bases; bases outside gene matches: 15. Germline-derived CDR1 and CDR2 are DFQATT and SNEGSKA (reference sequence). CDR3 length: 16 amino acids. CDR3 region: CSAHLTSGSAFNEQFF. The CDR3 nucleotides read TGCAGTGCTCATTTAACCAGCGGGAGTGCGTTCAATGAGCAGTTCTTC.

This chain joins TRBV4-3 and TRBJ2-2; the D gene could be TRBD1 or TRBD2 (5 bases each). There are 15 residues in the CDR3. CDR1 and CDR2 from the germline V gene are LGHNA and YSLEER. Trimming took off 1 base at V and 2 bases at J, with 8 bases between the two ends. CDR3 DNA: TGCGCCAGCAGCCAAGCGGGACCTAACACCGGGGAGCTGTTTTTT. Its protein product is CASSQAGPNTGELFF.

This clonotype has at least ten counts. V usage is TRBV7-2 and J usage is TRBJ2-3, with 8 bases lining up with TRBD2. In germline, CDR1 is SGHTA, CDR2 FQGNSA. The CDR3 is made up of 15 amino acids. After removal of 2 bases from V and 2 bases from J, the junction contained 3 bases not matched to a gene. The CDR3 sequence: CASSLSGGTTDTQYF. The DNA for the CDR3 is TGTGCCAGCAGCTTAAGCGGGGGAACCACAGATACGCAGTATTTT.

This chain links TRBV29-1 with TRBJ1-2; 10 positions agree with TRBD1. Germline V gene lookup returns CDR1 SQVTM and CDR2 ANQGSEA. This CDR3 spans 13 amino acids. V lost 4 bases to trimming and J lost 6 bases; unmatched junction nucleotides: 5. The CDR3 bases are TGCAGCGTTGTAGCGGGACAGGGGAATGGCTACACCTTC. Its protein product is CSVVAGQGNGYTF.

This clonotype was seen only a few times. The rearrangement uses TRBV4-1 and TRBJ2-3; 11 nucleotides agree with TRBD2. J was trimmed by 2 bases and V by 1 base; bases with no gene match: 8. Germline V CDR1 and CDR2: MGHRA, YSYEKL. The CDR3 has 18 amino acids. CDR3 in amino acids: CASSQGLAGTTHTDTQYF. In nucleotides, the CDR3 is TGCGCCAGCAGCCAAGGACTAGCGGGAACCACACACACAGATACGCAGTATTTT.

This clonotype was seen a handful of times. The CDR3 spells CGTGTNEQFF. Here the CDR3 DNA reads TGCGGGACTGGGACCAATGAGCAGTTCTTC. The V gene is TRBV20-1, the J gene TRBJ2-1, with a tentative D call TRBD2 (6 bases). Per the germline V gene, CDR1 is DFQATT and CDR2 is SNEGSKA (reference sequence). The CDR3 length is 10 residues.

This clonotype was detected only once. V and J are TRBV4-3 and TRBJ2-5; TRBD2 is a possible D gene (6 bases). The V and J ends lost 5 bases and 5 bases respectively, with 15 bases between them. This CDR3 is 14 amino acids long. The V gene's germline CDR1 is LGHNA and CDR2 YSLEER. The CDR3 region has the DNA TGCGCCAGCAGCGTCCGGCGGGCGGGGGAGACCCAGTACTTC. Translation: CASSVRRAGETQYF.

This clonotype was recorded at least ten times. This chain connects TRBV28 to TRBJ2-7, with D possibly being TRBD2 (6 bases). The CDR3 is 10 amino acids. Germline values: CDR1 MDHEN, CDR2 SYDVKM. The V gene lost 8 bases and the J gene lost 4 bases, with 6 bases spanning the gap. As DNA, the CDR3 is TGTGCCAGCGGGGGGTACGAGCAGTACTTC. This codes for CASGGYEQYF.

The sample holds a few counts of this clonotype. V gene TRBV4-1 combines with J gene TRBJ1-5, with TRBD1 matching 8 bases. J lost 0 bases, V lost 0 bases, and 1 base had no gene match. Germline lookup yields CDR1 MGHRA and CDR2 YSYEKL. The CDR3 sequence is 16 residues long. CDR3 region: CASSQDRGHSNQPQHF. CDR3 nucleotide sequence: TGCGCCAGCAGCCAAGACAGGGGGCATAGCAATCAGCCCCAGCATTTT.

The J gene is TRBJ1-1, the V gene TRBV6-1; no clear D. Germline V gene data show CDR1 as MNHNS and CDR2 as SASEGT. V lost 6 bases to trimming and J lost 0 bases, with 14 bases between them. This CDR3 spans 15 amino acids. CDR3 nucleotides: TGTGCCAGCAGGGGAGGACGCGCCATGAACACTGAAGCTTTCTTT. This codes for CASRGGRAMNTEAFF.

This chain connects TRBV29-1 to TRBJ2-5, with 7 bases identical to TRBD2. The last part of the DNA fits TRBJ2-7 better; the J call may be wrong. This CDR3 comprises 13 residues. Germline CDR1 is SQVTM and CDR2 is ANQGSEA. CDR3 bases: TGCAGCACCTTGGGGGGGGTCGACTACGAGCAGTACTTC. Translation: CSTLGGVDYEQYF.

Here the CDR3 DNA reads TGTGCCAGCAATCCCGGGGGACCGACTCAGCCCCAGCATTTT. The encoded protein is CASNPGGPTQPQHF. The V gene is TRBV2, the J gene TRBJ1-5; D possibly corresponds to TRBD1 (5 bases). This CDR3 contains 14 residues. Trimming removed 7 bases at V and 6 bases at J, with 16 bases between. Germline V CDR1 and CDR2: SNHLY, FYNNEI.

This clonotype has a handful of counts. The gene calls are TRBV7-9 and TRBJ2-5; 9 bases align to TRBD1. The J call may not be correct, given that the DNA end is closer to TRBJ2-7. This CDR3 is built from 15 residues. Germline loops: CDR1 SEHNR, CDR2 FQNEAQ (reference sequence). DNA for the CDR3: TGTGCCAGCAGCTGGGGGACAGGGATTAGGGACGAGCAGTACTTC. It encodes CASSWGTGIRDEQYF.

This clonotype has a handful of counts. The chain links TRBV20-1 to TRBJ2-5, with D unclear. The DNA matches TRBJ2-7 better at its end, which makes the J call doubtful. This CDR3 has 17 residues. Germline CDR1 and CDR2: DFQATT and SNEGSKA (reference sequence). This CDR3 reads CSAYTSSQRTLSYEQYF. CDR3 coding DNA: TGCAGTGCTTATACCTCTTCCCAGAGAACACTTTCCTACGAGCAGTACTTC.

The sample holds many counts of this clonotype. The gene calls are TRBV4-1 and TRBJ1-5, with D unclear. This CDR3 has 15 amino acids. The germline V gene encodes CDR1 MGHRA and CDR2 YSYEKL. Between the trimmed V and J ends, which lost 0 bases and 4 bases, there was a span of 10 bases. The CDR3, as DNA: TGCGCCAGCAGCCAAGAAGGGCAGTCAAATCAGCCCCAGCATTTT. Protein: CASSQEGQSNQPQHF.

The CDR3 is CASSSIGINNEQFF. DNA of the CDR3: TGTGCCAGCAGCTCAATCGGGATCAACAATGAGCAGTTCTTC. V gene TRBV7-9 combines with J gene TRBJ2-5; D perhaps matches TRBD2 (5 bases). Near its end, the DNA agrees better with TRBJ2-1, so the J call may be wrong. Germline V gene data show CDR1 as SEHNR and CDR2 as FQNEAQ (reference sequence). The CDR3 runs 14 residues.

Turning to this clonotype: One end of the junction fails to match germline, which may point to a read error. V and J are TRBV2 and TRBJ1-1; D gene uncertain. The CDR3 covers 13 residues. The germline CDR1 and CDR2 sequences are SNHLY and FYNNEI. CDR3 nucleotides: TGTGCCAGCAGTGAAACGGAGGCCACTGAACCTTTCTTT. This translates into CASSETEATEPFF. Drawing the rest from reference TRBV2 and TRBJ1-1, the complete variable domain is EPEVTQTPSHQVTQMGQEVILRCVPISNHLYFYWYRQILGQKVEFLVSFYNNEISEKSEIFDDQFSVERPDGSNFTLKIRSTKLEDSAMYFCASSETEATEPFFGQGTRLTVV.

J is TRBJ2-6 and V is TRBV4-3, with unresolved D. CDR1 is LGHNA and CDR2 is YSLEER in the germline V gene. V was pared by 0 bases and J by 0 bases, with 3 bases between. The CDR3 is 15 residues long. CDR3: CASSQEASGANVLTF. The CDR3 bases are TGCGCCAGCAGCCAAGAGGCCTCTGGGGCCAACGTCCTGACTTTC.

There are a few counts of this clonotype. The chain combines TRBV5-6 with TRBJ2-1; D is uncertain. From germline, CDR1 is SGHDT and CDR2 YYEEEE. Trimming left V 2 bases short and J 6 bases short, with 9 bases between. The CDR3 spans 13 residues. CDR3: CASSFEAANEQFF. For the CDR3, the DNA is TGTGCCAGCAGCTTCGAGGCAGCCAATGAGCAGTTCTTC.

V and J are TRBV5-5 and TRBJ2-2, with unresolved D. This CDR3 has 14 residues. Germline loops: CDR1 SGHKS, CDR2 YYEKEE (reference sequence). Trimming left V 5 bases short and J 0 bases short, with 8 bases between. The CDR3 is CASRIDANTGELFF. As DNA, the CDR3 is TGTGCCAGCAGAATAGACGCGAACACCGGGGAGCTGTTTTTT.

The sample holds a few counts of this clonotype. Possible read error: a much larger clone is one base away. The J gene is TRBJ2-7, the V gene TRBV3-1; D is ambiguous. The DNA matches TRBJ2-1 better at its end, which makes the J call doubtful. The CDR3 has 14 amino acids. Germline CDR1 is LGHDT and CDR2 is YNNKEL (reference sequence). The CDR3: CASSQDPRAFEQFF. CDR3 coding DNA: TGTGCCAGCAGCCAAGATCCTAGAGCTTTTGAGCAGTTCTTC.